This T cell receptor beta chain originates from a study of blood T cells in healthy people across ages. Russia was home to the donors, healthy Caucasian individuals aged roughly 6 to 100. For this clonotype: Its target is not known.

Germline V gene data show CDR1 as SGHTA and CDR2 as FQGNSA. V lost 5 bases and J lost 5, with 12 bases in between. The CDR3 is 14 amino acids. Sample-barcoded 5' priming and a J-beta primer mix drove a second PCR of about 6 to 12 cycles. Every cDNA was tagged by a template-switch adaptor with 12 random nucleotides. One entry per CDR3 protein results from TCRdb running MiXCR on the 5' RACE reads. The table records about 970,000 distinct CDR3 sequences, about 51% of them present only once. Regarding the study as a whole: Among T cells, TCR beta diversity per million cells dropped roughly linearly as age rose. What prevented conclusive comparison of naive and antigen-experienced cells was that PBMCs were unsorted.

The clonotype comes from a woman aged 55 to 70 in good health. This chain uses TRBV7-2 with TRBJ2-2, with a weak D call TRBD1 (6 bases). The specimen was blood. The CDR3 DNA reads as TGTGCCAGCAGCCCAGAAGGGGGAACCGGGGAGCTGTTTTTT. Translated, it gives CASSPEGGTGELFF.